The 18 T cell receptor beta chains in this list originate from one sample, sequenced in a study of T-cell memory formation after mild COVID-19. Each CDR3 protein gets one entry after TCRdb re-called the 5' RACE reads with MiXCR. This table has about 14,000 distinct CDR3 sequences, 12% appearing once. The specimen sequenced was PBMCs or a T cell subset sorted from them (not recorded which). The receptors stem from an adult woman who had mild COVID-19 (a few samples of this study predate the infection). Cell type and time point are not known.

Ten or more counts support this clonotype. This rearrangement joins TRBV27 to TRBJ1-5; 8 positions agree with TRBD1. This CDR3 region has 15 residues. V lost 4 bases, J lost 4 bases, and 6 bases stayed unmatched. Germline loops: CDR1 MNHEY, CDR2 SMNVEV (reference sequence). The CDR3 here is CASSSRQGINQPQHF. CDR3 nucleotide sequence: TGTGCCAGCAGTTCCCGACAGGGGATTAATCAGCCCCAGCATTTT.

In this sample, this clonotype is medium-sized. The CDR3 DNA reads as TGTGCCAGCAGTCCAGGACCGAACACTGAAGCTTTCTTT. As protein: CASSPGPNTEAFF. This chain connects TRBV12-3 or TRBV12-4 to TRBJ1-1; unclear D gene. V shed 5 bases and J shed 1 base, with 8 bases lying between them. The CDR3 has 13 residues.

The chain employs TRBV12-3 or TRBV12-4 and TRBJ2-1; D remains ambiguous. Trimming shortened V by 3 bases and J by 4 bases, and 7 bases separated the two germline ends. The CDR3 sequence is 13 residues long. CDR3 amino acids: CASSFETYNEQFF. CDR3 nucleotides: TGTGCCAGCAGTTTCGAGACTTACAATGAGCAGTTCTTC.

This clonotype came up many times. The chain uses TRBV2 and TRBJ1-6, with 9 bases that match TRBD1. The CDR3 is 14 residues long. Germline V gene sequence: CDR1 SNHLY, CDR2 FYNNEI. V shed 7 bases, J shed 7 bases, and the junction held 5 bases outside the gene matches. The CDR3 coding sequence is TGTGCCAGCAAATCAGACAGGGGGAATTCACCCCTCCACTTT. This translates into CASKSDRGNSPLHF.

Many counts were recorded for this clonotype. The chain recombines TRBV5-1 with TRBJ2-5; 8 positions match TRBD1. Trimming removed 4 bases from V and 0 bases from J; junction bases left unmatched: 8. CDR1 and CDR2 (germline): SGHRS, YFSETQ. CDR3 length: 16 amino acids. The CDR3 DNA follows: TGCGCCAGCAGCCTGTACCTACAGGGGGACCAAGAGACCCAGTACTTC. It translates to CASSLYLQGDQETQYF.

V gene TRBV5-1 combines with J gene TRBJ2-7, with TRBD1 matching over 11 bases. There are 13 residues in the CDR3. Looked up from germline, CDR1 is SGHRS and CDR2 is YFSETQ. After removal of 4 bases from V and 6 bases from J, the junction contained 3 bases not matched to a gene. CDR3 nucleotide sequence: TGCGCCAGCAGCGCGGGACAGGGGGGCGAGCAGTACTTC. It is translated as CASSAGQGGEQYF.

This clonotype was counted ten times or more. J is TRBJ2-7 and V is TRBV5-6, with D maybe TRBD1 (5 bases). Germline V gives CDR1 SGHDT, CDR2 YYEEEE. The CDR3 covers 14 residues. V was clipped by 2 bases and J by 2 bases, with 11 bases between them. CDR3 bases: TGTGCCAGCAGCTTCTTCCAGGGAACCTACGAGCAGTACTTC. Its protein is CASSFFQGTYEQYF.

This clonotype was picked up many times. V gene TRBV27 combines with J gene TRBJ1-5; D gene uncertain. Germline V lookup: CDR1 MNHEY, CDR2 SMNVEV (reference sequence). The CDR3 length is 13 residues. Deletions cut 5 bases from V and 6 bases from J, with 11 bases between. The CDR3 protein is CASSPGPGQPQHF. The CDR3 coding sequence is TGTGCCAGCAGTCCGGGCCCGGGTCAGCCCCAGCATTTT.

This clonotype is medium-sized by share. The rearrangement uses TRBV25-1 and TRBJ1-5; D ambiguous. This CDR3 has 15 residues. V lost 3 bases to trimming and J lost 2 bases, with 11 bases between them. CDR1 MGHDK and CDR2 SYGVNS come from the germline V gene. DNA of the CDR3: TGTGCCAGCAGTGATTCAGCGGATGGCAATCAGCCCCAGCATTTT. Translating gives CASSDSADGNQPQHF. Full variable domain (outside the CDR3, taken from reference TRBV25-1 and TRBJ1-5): EADIYQTPRYLVIGTGKKITLECSQTMGHDKMYWYQQDPGMELHLIHYSYGVNSTEKGDLSSESTVSRIRTEHFPLTLESARPSHTSQYLCASSDSADGNQPQHFGDGTRLSIL.

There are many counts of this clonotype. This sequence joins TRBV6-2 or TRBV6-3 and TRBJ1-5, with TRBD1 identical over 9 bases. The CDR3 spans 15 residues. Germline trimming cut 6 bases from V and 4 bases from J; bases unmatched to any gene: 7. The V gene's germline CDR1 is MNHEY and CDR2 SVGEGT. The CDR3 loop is CASRRGTGWNQPQHF. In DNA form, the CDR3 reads TGTGCCAGCAGGAGAGGGACAGGGTGGAATCAGCCCCAGCATTTT.

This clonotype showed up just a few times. CDR3 sequence (DNA): TGTGCCAGCAGTATAGCGGGAGGCGACGAGAGCTCCTACAATGAGCAGTTCTTC. Protein sequence: CASSIAGGDESSYNEQFF. This rearrangement joins TRBV13 to TRBJ2-1, with TRBD2 matching over 10 bases. The germline V gene has CDR1 PRHDT and CDR2 FYEKMQ (reference sequence). V trimming: 6 bases; J trimming: 0 bases; junction bases outside the gene matches: 11. The CDR3 consists of 18 residues.

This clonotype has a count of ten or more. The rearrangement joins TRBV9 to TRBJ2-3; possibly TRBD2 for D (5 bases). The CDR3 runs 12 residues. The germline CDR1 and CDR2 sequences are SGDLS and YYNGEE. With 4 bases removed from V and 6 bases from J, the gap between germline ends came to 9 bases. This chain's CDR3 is CASSPSGDTQYF. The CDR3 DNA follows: TGTGCCAGCAGCCCATCGGGGGATACGCAGTATTTT.

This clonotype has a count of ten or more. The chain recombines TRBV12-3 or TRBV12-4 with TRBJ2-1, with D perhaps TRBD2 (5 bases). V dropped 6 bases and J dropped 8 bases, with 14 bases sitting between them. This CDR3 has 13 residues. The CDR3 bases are TGTGCCAGCAGCCTCGGGGTAGCTCATGAGCAGTTCTTC. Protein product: CASSLGVAHEQFF.

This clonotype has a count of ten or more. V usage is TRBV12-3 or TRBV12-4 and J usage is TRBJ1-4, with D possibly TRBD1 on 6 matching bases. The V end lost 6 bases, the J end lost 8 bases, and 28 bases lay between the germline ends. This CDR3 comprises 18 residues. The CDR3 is CASSGIEWGRGIEEKLFF. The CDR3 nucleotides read TGTGCCAGCAGCGGAATTGAGTGGGGGAGGGGGATAGAAGAAAAACTGTTTTTT.

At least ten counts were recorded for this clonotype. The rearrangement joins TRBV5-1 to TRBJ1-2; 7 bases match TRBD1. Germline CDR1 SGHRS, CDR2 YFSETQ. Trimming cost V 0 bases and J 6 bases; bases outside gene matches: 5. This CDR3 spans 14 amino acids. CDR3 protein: CASSLGTGEDGYTF. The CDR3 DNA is TGCGCCAGCAGCTTGGGAACAGGGGAGGATGGCTACACCTTC.

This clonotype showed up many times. CDR3 protein: CASSLGLWGNEQFF. CDR3 sequence (DNA): TGTGCCAGCAGCTTAGGCCTCTGGGGCAATGAGCAGTTCTTC. V gene TRBV7-3 combines with J gene TRBJ2-1; D remains ambiguous. V was shortened by 2 bases and J by 6 bases, with 11 bases between the two germline ends. The CDR3 is 14 amino acids. CDR1 is SGHTA, CDR2 FQGTGA, per germline.

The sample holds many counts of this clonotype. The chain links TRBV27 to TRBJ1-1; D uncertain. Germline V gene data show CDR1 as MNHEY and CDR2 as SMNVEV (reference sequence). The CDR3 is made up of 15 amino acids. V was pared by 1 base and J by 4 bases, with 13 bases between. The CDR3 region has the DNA TGTGCCAGCAGTTTATTGGGGTCTGTGAGCACTGAAGCTTTCTTT. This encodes CASSLLGSVSTEAFF.

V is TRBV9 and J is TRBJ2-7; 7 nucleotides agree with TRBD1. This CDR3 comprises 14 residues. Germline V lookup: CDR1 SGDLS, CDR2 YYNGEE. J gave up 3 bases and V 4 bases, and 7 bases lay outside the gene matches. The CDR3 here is CASSPQTGIYEQYF. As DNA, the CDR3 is TGTGCCAGCAGCCCACAGACAGGGATCTACGAGCAGTACTTC.